A single sample is the source of the 30 T cell receptor beta chains below, sequenced in a study of blood T cell repertoires in COVID-19. Generated by immunoSEQ multiplex PCR, the TCRdb table keeps only in-frame clones and is missing some. The sample gives about 220,000 clones, around 86% of which show up once; 5.1% is in the top ten. What was sequenced was peripheral blood. Receptor source: a human donor in a cohort sampled during active COVID-19.

V and J are TRBV7-9 and TRBJ1-2, with 12 positions matching TRBD1. CDR1 and CDR2 (germline): SEHNR, FQNEAQ (reference sequence). The CDR3 totals 16 residues. The V segment lost 5 bases and the J segment 2 bases; nucleotides outside the gene matches: 6. The CDR3 coding sequence is TGTGCCAGCAGCGTCCGGGACAGGGGGCCAAACTATGGCTACACCTTC. Encoded protein: CASSVRDRGPNYGYTF.

The chain employs TRBV10-3 and TRBJ2-7; maybe TRBD2 (7 bases). The V end lost 9 bases, the J end lost 0 bases, and 15 bases lay between the germline ends. The germline gives CDR1 ENHRY, CDR2 SYGVKD. The CDR3 consists of 14 residues. The CDR3, as DNA: TGTGCCATAGGGGGGGGACGGACCTCCTACGAGCAGTACTTC. The encoded protein is CAIGGGRTSYEQYF.

The chain recombines TRBV4-1 with TRBJ2-2, with D possibly matching TRBD2 (6 bases). CDR1 and CDR2 (germline): MGHRA, YSYEKL. Trimming took off 0 bases at V and 0 bases at J, with 14 bases between the two ends. The CDR3 contains 18 residues. This CDR3 reads CASSQDSWGDPNTGELFF. The CDR3 DNA sequence: TGCGCCAGCAGCCAAGATAGTTGGGGGGACCCGAACACCGGGGAGCTGTTTTTT.

This clone has a single count. The CDR3 sequence is CATSDPGTEETQYF. CDR3 DNA sequence: TGTGCCACCAGTGATCCCGGGACAGAAGAGACCCAGTACTTC. J is TRBJ2-5 and V is TRBV24-1; 7 bases are a match to TRBD1. Germline values: CDR1 KGHDR, CDR2 SFDVKD. The CDR3 is 14 residues long. V trimming: 3 bases; J trimming: 3 bases; junction bases outside the gene matches: 3.

The rearrangement uses TRBV16 and TRBJ1-1, with D hard to call. The ends were cut back, 4 bases at V and 5 bases at J, with 5 bases in the middle. Germline V gene sequence: CDR1 KGHSY, CDR2 FQNENV. This CDR3 region has 11 residues. CDR3 residues: CASSLMTEAFF. Here the CDR3 DNA reads TGTGCCAGCAGCCTTATGACTGAAGCTTTCTTT.

This clone has only one observation. A far larger clone differs by one base, so this is likely a read error. The chain is built from TRBV27 and TRBJ1-2, with 9 bases aligning to TRBD1. The CDR3 runs 13 residues. Germline CDR1 MNHEY, CDR2 SMNVEV (reference sequence). V was clipped by 6 bases and J by 4 bases; unmatched bases: 3. The CDR3 DNA reads TGTGCCAGCAGCCCGGGACAGGGCTATGGCTACACCTTC. Residues: CASSPGQGYGYTF.

This clone was recorded only once. CDR3 residues: CASRGVDTQYF. CDR3 nucleotide sequence: TGCGCCAGCAGAGGGGTAGATACGCAGTATTTT. The gene calls are TRBV4-1 and TRBJ2-3, with D perhaps TRBD1 (5 bases). Germline V gene sequence: CDR1 MGHRA, CDR2 YSYEKL. This CDR3 contains 11 residues. V was cut by 6 bases and J by 5 bases, with 6 bases left in between.

CDR3: CASSFFQGSYNEQFF. In DNA form, the CDR3 reads TGTGCCAGCAGTTTCTTTCAGGGCTCCTACAATGAGCAGTTCTTC. The chain combines TRBV28 with TRBJ2-1; D may be TRBD1 (5 bases). Germline V gives CDR1 MDHEN, CDR2 SYDVKM. V shed 3 bases and J shed 0 bases, with 9 bases lying between them. This CDR3 comprises 15 residues.

The chain recombines TRBV5-5 with TRBJ2-5; D may be TRBD2 (6 bases). From germline, CDR1 is SGHKS and CDR2 YYEKEE (reference sequence). The CDR3 sequence is 13 residues long. Trimming cost V 3 bases and J 1 base, with 7 bases left between them. The DNA for the CDR3 is TGTGCCAGCAGCTGGGGGGTCCAAGAGACCCAGTACTTC. Amino acid sequence: CASSWGVQETQYF. Full variable domain (rest looked up from reference TRBV5-5 and TRBJ2-5): DAGVTQSPTHLIKTRGQQVTLRCSPISGHKSVSWYQQVLGQGPQFIFQYYEKEERGRGNFPDRFSARQFPNYSSELNVNALLLGDSALYLCASSWGVQETQYFGPGTRLLVL.

The chain joins TRBV5-1 to TRBJ2-7, with 7 nucleotides matching TRBD1. The CDR3 has 14 residues. The V and J ends lost 4 bases and 3 bases, in that order; junction bases with no gene match: 7. Germline CDR1 is SGHRS and CDR2 is YFSETQ. CDR3 sequence (DNA): TGCGCCAGCAGCCACCGGACAGGAGACTACGAGCAGTACTTC. It specifies CASSHRTGDYEQYF.

The V and J genes are TRBV7-8 and TRBJ1-6, with D possibly matching TRBD1 (6 bases). Germline CDR1 is SGHVS and CDR2 is FQNEAQ. The CDR3 covers 14 residues. Trimming shortened V by 1 base and J by 8 bases, and 9 bases separated the two germline ends. CDR3 residues: CASSLGGPYSPLHF. CDR3 nucleotides: TGTGCCAGCAGCTTAGGGGGGCCATATTCACCCCTCCACTTT.

The table lists this clone with a few counts. The chain combines TRBV6-5 with TRBJ1-5, with TRBD1 matching 7 bases. Germline V gene sequence: CDR1 MNHEY, CDR2 SVGAGI. The ends lost 6 bases at V and 0 bases at J; junction bases unmatched: 5. The CDR3 runs 15 residues. The CDR3 bases are TGTGCCAGCAGCCGGGACAGCAGTAGCAATCAGCCCCAGCATTTT. Translated, it gives CASSRDSSSNQPQHF.

The CDR3 DNA reads as TGTGCCAGCAGCGACCGAGGACAGGTAGCCTCTGGGGCCAACGTCCTGACTTTC. Its translation: CASSDRGQVASGANVLTF. The chain employs TRBV7-3 and TRBJ2-6, with 7 bases lining up with TRBD1. The V gene end was trimmed by 5 bases and the J gene end by 0 bases; junction bases not matched to a gene: 10. The CDR3 has 18 amino acids. CDR1 and CDR2 from the germline V gene are SGHTA and FQGTGA.

The chain combines TRBV10-3 with TRBJ2-3; 10 positions agree with TRBD1. CDR1 is ENHRY and CDR2 is SYGVKD in the germline V gene. The CDR3 consists of 18 residues. The V and J ends lost 2 bases and 0 bases, in that order; junction bases with no gene match: 8. The CDR3: CAISERQGARTSTDTQYF. The CDR3 nucleotides are TGTGCCATCAGTGAGCGACAGGGGGCCAGGACTAGCACAGATACGCAGTATTTT.

This clone appeared a single time. The chain carries TRBV4-1 and TRBJ2-7; TRBD1 agrees at 7 bases. Trimming cost V 4 bases and J 7 bases; bases outside gene matches: 13. This CDR3 is built from 15 residues. Germline V lookup: CDR1 MGHRA, CDR2 YSYEKL. The DNA for the CDR3 is TGCGCCAGCAGCCGGGCGACAGGGTCCTTTTGGGAGCAGTACTTC. It is translated as CASSRATGSFWEQYF.

The chain has TRBV27 and TRBJ2-7; tentatively, D is TRBD2 (6 bases). The ends were cut back, 6 bases at V and 2 bases at J, with 17 bases in the middle. This CDR3 contains 15 residues. Germline V CDR1 and CDR2: MNHEY, SMNVEV (reference sequence). CDR3 in amino acids: CASRSARLDPYEQYF. The CDR3 DNA sequence: TGTGCCAGCAGATCTGCGAGACTAGATCCCTACGAGCAGTACTTC.

The chain combines TRBV15 with TRBJ2-7, with TRBD2 matching 12 bases. The germline gives CDR1 LNHNV, CDR2 YYDKDF (reference sequence). The CDR3 loop spans 15 amino acids. The V and J ends lost 3 bases and 5 bases, in that order; junction bases with no gene match: 5. The CDR3 spells CATSSLTSGSHEQYF. CDR3 DNA sequence: TGTGCCACCAGCAGTTTGACTAGCGGGAGCCACGAGCAGTACTTC.

The J gene is TRBJ2-6, the V gene TRBV15, with D possibly being TRBD2 (6 bases). Germline values: CDR1 LNHNV, CDR2 YYDKDF (reference sequence). The CDR3 contains 17 residues. V dropped 1 base and J dropped 0 bases, with 10 bases sitting between them. DNA for the CDR3: TGTGCCACCAGCAGAGGGGACTCTAACTCTGGGGCCAACGTCCTGACTTTC. It encodes CATSRGDSNSGANVLTF.

This clone was observed a single time. The chain is built from TRBV29-1 and TRBJ1-1; D is ambiguous. Trimming removed 6 bases from V and 4 bases from J, with 12 bases in between. Per germline, CDR1 SQVTM and CDR2 ANQGSEA. CDR3 length equals 12 residues. CDR3 coding DNA: TGCAGCGTCGAGCTTGGTCTCACTGAAGCTTTCTTT. This encodes CSVELGLTEAFF. Complete variable domain (other parts from reference TRBV29-1 and TRBJ1-1): SAVISQKPSRDICQRGTSLTIQCQVDSQVTMMFWYRQQPGQSLTLIATANQGSEATYESGFVIDKFPISRPNLTFSTLTVSNMSPEDSSIYLCSVELGLTEAFFGQGTRLTVV.

This chain links TRBV19 with TRBJ1-1; D might be TRBD1 (5 bases). The CDR3 sequence is 14 residues long. Trimming pared 3 bases from V and 3 bases from J, leaving 11 bases between. Germline V gene sequence: CDR1 LNHDA, CDR2 SQIVND (reference sequence). Here the CDR3 DNA reads TGTGCCAGTAGTATTGGCCAGGGATACACTGAAGCTTTCTTT. Protein product: CASSIGQGYTEAFF.

The J gene is TRBJ1-1, the V gene TRBV14; 9 nucleotides agree with TRBD1. Germline assignment: CDR1 SGHDN and CDR2 FVKESK. The CDR3 totals 13 residues. The trim removed 6 bases at V and 5 bases at J, leaving 4 bases unmatched. The CDR3 DNA sequence: TGTGCCAGCAGGGGGACAGGGAGGACTGAAGCTTTCTTT. It specifies CASRGTGRTEAFF.

Only one count was recorded for this clone. The V call is TRBV19, the J call TRBJ1-2; 9 bases align to TRBD1. V lost 6 bases, J lost 1 base, and 0 bases stayed unmatched. The CDR3 consists of 13 residues. Germline V gene sequence: CDR1 LNHDA, CDR2 SQIVND (reference sequence). The CDR3: CASRGQGNYGYTF. DNA of the CDR3: TGTGCCAGTAGGGGACAGGGTAACTATGGCTACACCTTC.

There are a few counts of this clone. CDR3 in amino acids: CASSSDNPEKLFF. The DNA for the CDR3 is TGTGCCAGCAGCTCGGACAATCCCGAAAAACTGTTTTTT. This chain uses TRBV5-6 with TRBJ1-4; D is possibly TRBD1 (5 bases). V dropped 3 bases and J dropped 8 bases, with 11 bases sitting between them. The CDR3 totals 13 residues. CDR1 is SGHDT and CDR2 is YYEEEE in the germline V gene.

V and J are TRBV5-1 and TRBJ1-6; D is perhaps TRBD1 (6 bases). Trimming removed 4 bases from V and 10 bases from J, with 18 bases in between. Germline V gene data show CDR1 as SGHRS and CDR2 as YFSETQ. The CDR3 is 15 residues long. Here the CDR3 reads CASSPQGPPGSPLHF. The CDR3 DNA follows: TGCGCCAGCAGCCCACAGGGACCGCCAGGATCACCCCTCCACTTT.

The chain has TRBV7-2 and TRBJ2-5; D not resolved. Deletions cut 0 bases from V and 9 bases from J, with 8 bases between. The V gene's germline CDR1 is SGHTA and CDR2 FQGNSA. The CDR3 length is 12 residues. This chain's CDR3 is CASSLADLSQYF. The CDR3 DNA is TGTGCCAGCAGCTTAGCCGACTTGTCCCAGTACTTC.

The V and J genes are TRBV9 and TRBJ1-2; 11 nucleotides line up with TRBD1. There are 15 residues in the CDR3. The germline CDR1 and CDR2 sequences are SGDLS and YYNGEE. Trimming at V came to 3 bases and at J to 5 bases, leaving 6 bases not matched to a gene. The CDR3 reads CASSAWDRGTYGYTF. The CDR3 DNA is TGTGCCAGCAGCGCCTGGGACAGGGGGACGTATGGCTACACCTTC.

This clone was counted many times. The chain combines TRBV5-4 with TRBJ1-6, with TRBD1 matching over 9 bases. The CDR3 sequence is 15 residues long. V shed 5 bases and J 8 bases; nucleotides not matched to a gene: 8. The germline gives CDR1 SGHNT, CDR2 YYREEE (reference sequence). CDR3 region: CASSIGTGIDSPLHF. CDR3 in DNA: TGTGCCAGCAGTATAGGGACAGGGATCGATTCACCCCTCCACTTT.

This clone was detected a few times. The V and J genes are TRBV5-5 and TRBJ2-7; D is possibly TRBD2 (6 bases). The ends were cut back, 5 bases at V and 6 bases at J, with 12 bases in the middle. The germline CDR1 and CDR2 sequences are SGHKS and YYEKEE (reference sequence). This CDR3 has 12 residues. The CDR3 reads CASRPLGGEQYF. The CDR3, as DNA: TGTGCCAGCAGGCCGTTGGGGGGCGAGCAGTACTTC.

V and J are TRBV6-2 or TRBV6-3 and TRBJ2-7, with D possibly matching TRBD1 (6 bases). Trimming took 5 bases from V and 5 from J, leaving 19 bases between them. CDR1 and CDR2 from the germline V gene are MNHEY and SVGEGT. The CDR3 extends over 15 amino acids. The CDR3 here is CASSMGATRRHEQYF. The CDR3 bases are TGTGCCAGCAGTATGGGGGCGACCAGGAGGCACGAGCAGTACTTC.

J is TRBJ2-2 and V is TRBV2; the match to TRBD1 covers 10 bases. The J segment lost 2 bases and the V segment lost 5 bases, leaving 2 bases of the junction unmatched. Germline lookup yields CDR1 SNHLY and CDR2 FYNNEI. The CDR3 runs 15 residues. CDR3 nucleotide sequence: TGTGCCAGCAGTTCGACAGGGGGCAACACCGGGGAGCTGTTTTTT. Translated, it gives CASSSTGGNTGELFF.